The T cell receptor (beta chain) under discussion was sequenced for a study of blood T cell repertoires in COVID-19. Assignment of participants to cohorts was predicated upon participant-reported clinical history. Assay used: immunoSEQ multiplex PCR; TCRdb lists only in-frame clones, some missing. The sample yields 330,000 or so clones, about 90% seen once. CDR1 and CDR2 from the germline V gene are LNHNV and YYDKDF (reference sequence). The trim removed 3 bases at V and 8 bases at J, leaving 7 bases unmatched. This CDR3 is built from 14 residues. The chain uses TRBV15 and TRBJ1-5, with 7 positions matching TRBD1. The receptor was derived from a woman in her 30s who had recovered from COVID-19. The sample consisted of PBMCs or T cells enriched from blood (not recorded which). The CDR3 DNA reads as TGTGCCACCAGCAGGGACAGGCCATCAGAGCCCCAGCATTTT. It encodes CATSRDRPSEPQHF.